These 13 T cell receptor beta chains were all obtained from the same sample, sequenced in a study of Graves' ophthalmopathy and Graves' hyperthyroidism. The authors amplified TCR beta CDR3 regions from RNA transcripts. Second-round multiplex PCR followed a first-round RT-PCR using HTBI primers. A single record per CDR3 protein comes from TCRdb applying MiXCR to the multiplex PCR reads. Among 300,000 to 400,000 distinct CDR3 sequences listed, roughly 15% were seen once. Sequenced sample: peripheral blood. The receptors were gathered from an adult man with Graves' ophthalmopathy.

This clonotype appeared many times. The chain carries TRBV4-2 and TRBJ1-5; weak D call: TRBD1 (6 bases). This CDR3 is 19 amino acids long. The germline V gene encodes CDR1 LGHNA and CDR2 YNFKEQ. V lost 0 bases, J lost 3 bases, and 21 bases lay in between. The CDR3 DNA follows: TGTGCCAGCAGCCAAGATTTGGTAGGGCCAGGGGACACCAATCAGCCCCAGCATTTT. It yields the protein CASSQDLVGPGDTNQPQHF.

The chain combines TRBV24-1 with TRBJ2-5, with a weak D call TRBD2 (7 bases). This CDR3 spans 13 amino acids. V was cut by 12 bases and J by 5 bases, with 18 bases left in between. Germline V gene lookup returns CDR1 KGHDR and CDR2 SFDVKD. The CDR3, as DNA: TGTGCCCCGGAGGGGGGGGCTTTGGAGACCCAGTACTTC. The encoded protein is CAPEGGALETQYF.

The V and J genes are TRBV6-2 or TRBV6-3 and TRBJ2-5; possible D gene TRBD1, 7 bases. The V and J ends lost 5 bases and 3 bases respectively, with 13 bases between them. The CDR3 runs 14 residues. Per germline, CDR1 MNHEY and CDR2 SVGEGT. CDR3 in DNA: TGTGCCAGCAGTCGGACAGGCGGGGAAGAGACCCAGTACTTC. Its translation is CASSRTGGEETQYF.

The J gene is TRBJ1-1, the V gene TRBV30; D not certain. The CDR3 has 11 residues. Trimming took 5 bases from V and 3 from J, leaving 7 bases between them. The germline CDR1 and CDR2 sequences are GTSNPN and SVGIG (reference sequence). CDR3 nucleotides: TGTGCCTGGGGGCGGGACACTGAAGCTTTCTTT. It codes for CAWGRDTEAFF.

This clonotype showed up many times. V gene TRBV4-3 combines with J gene TRBJ2-4; D assignment may be TRBD1 or TRBD2 (5 bases each). The CDR3 is 15 residues long. Germline V gives CDR1 LGHNA, CDR2 YSLEER. With 2 bases removed from V and 7 bases from J, the gap between germline ends came to 15 bases. The DNA for the CDR3 is TGCGCCAGCAGCCAAAGTAACTTGGGGGTGAACATTCAGTACTTC. Translating gives CASSQSNLGVNIQYF.

This clonotype was recorded at least ten times. This chain connects TRBV15 to TRBJ2-7; D assignment may be TRBD1 or TRBD2 (5 bases each). V dropped 3 bases and J dropped 6 bases, with 18 bases sitting between them. Germline-derived CDR1 and CDR2 are LNHNV and YYDKDF (reference sequence). This CDR3 comprises 15 residues. The CDR3 bases are TGTGCCACCAGCAGTACCGGGACGCCGGGCCTCGAGCAGTACTTC. Translated: CATSSTGTPGLEQYF.

This clonotype was found many times. The chain links TRBV6-1 to TRBJ1-1; D remains ambiguous. Trimming stripped 6 bases from V and 0 bases from J, with 14 bases between. The CDR3 covers 15 residues. Germline CDR1 and CDR2: MNHNS and SASEGT. The DNA of the CDR3 is TGTGCCAGCAGCTCACCTGGGAGAATGAACACTGAAGCTTTCTTT. Protein product: CASSSPGRMNTEAFF.

The table lists this clonotype with many counts. It may be a read error: a sequence one base away is much more abundant. This sequence joins TRBV28 and TRBJ2-5, with D hard to call. V was pared by 8 bases and J by 2 bases, with 18 bases between. Germline V gene lookup returns CDR1 MDHEN and CDR2 SYDVKM. This CDR3 spans 15 amino acids. The CDR3 DNA reads TGTGCCAGCGGTCCCCCGCCCGGAGAACAAGAGACCCAGTACTTC. Amino acids: CASGPPPGEQETQYF.

This clonotype was seen repeatedly, ten times or more. This sequence joins TRBV11-1 and TRBJ2-5; a possible D gene is TRBD1 (6 bases). The CDR3 contains 15 residues. Trimming cost V 1 base and J 1 base, with 10 bases left between them. The germline gives CDR1 SGHAT, CDR2 FQDESV (reference sequence). CDR3 sequence: CASSLGGHVQETQYF. The CDR3 DNA is TGTGCCAGCAGCTTAGGGGGGCACGTCCAAGAGACCCAGTACTTC.

This clonotype turned up a few times. The V and J genes are TRBV29-1 and TRBJ1-2, with D maybe TRBD1 (5 bases). Germline assignment: CDR1 SQVTM and CDR2 ANQGSEA. Trimming took off 2 bases at V and 4 bases at J, with 5 bases between the two ends. The CDR3 extends over 11 amino acids. This CDR3 reads CSVERGYGYTF. CDR3 sequence (DNA): TGCAGCGTTGAAAGGGGCTATGGCTACACCTTC.

The chain uses TRBV7-3 and TRBJ1-1, with a tentative D call TRBD1 (6 bases). The V and J ends lost 5 bases and 6 bases respectively, with 19 bases between them. Germline lookup yields CDR1 SGHTA and CDR2 FQGTGA. The CDR3 covers 15 residues. The CDR3 DNA is TGTGCCAGCAGCGGCTCCAGGGGCGGAGGGGCTGAAGCTTTCTTT. Amino acids: CASSGSRGGGAEAFF.

This clonotype has a count of ten or more. V is TRBV24-1 and J is TRBJ1-2; no reliable D call. V dropped 0 bases and J dropped 4 bases, with 8 bases sitting between them. Germline CDR1 KGHDR, CDR2 SFDVKD. The CDR3 loop spans 14 amino acids. The DNA of the CDR3 is TGTGCCACCAGTGATTTGGAGACAACCTATGGCTACACCTTC. This gives the protein CATSDLETTYGYTF.

Many counts were recorded for this clonotype. V gene TRBV30 combines with J gene TRBJ2-7, with D unclear. This CDR3 comprises 11 residues. Germline lookup yields CDR1 GTSNPN and CDR2 SVGIG (reference sequence). V was pared by 8 bases and J by 6 bases, with 14 bases between. The CDR3 here is CARAHGPEQYF. The CDR3 region has the DNA TGTGCCCGTGCCCACGGCCCCGAGCAGTACTTC.